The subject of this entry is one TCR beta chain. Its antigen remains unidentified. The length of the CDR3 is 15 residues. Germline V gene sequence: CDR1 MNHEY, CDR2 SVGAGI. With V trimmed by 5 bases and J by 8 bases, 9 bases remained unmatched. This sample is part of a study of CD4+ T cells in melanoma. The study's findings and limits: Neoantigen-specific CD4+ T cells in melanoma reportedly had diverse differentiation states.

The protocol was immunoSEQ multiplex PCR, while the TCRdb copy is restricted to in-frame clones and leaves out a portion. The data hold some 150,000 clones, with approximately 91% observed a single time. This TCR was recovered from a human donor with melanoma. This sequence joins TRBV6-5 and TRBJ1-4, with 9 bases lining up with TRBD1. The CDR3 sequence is CASSGSGTGREKLFF. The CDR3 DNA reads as TGTGCCAGCAGTGGTTCCGGGACAGGGAGGGAAAAACTGTTTTTT.